These T cell receptor beta chains were read from a single sample in a study of molecular identifiers for immune sequencing clone quantification. TCRdb used MiXCR to reprocess the PCR reads, holding one entry per CDR3 protein. The data hold about 500,000 distinct CDR3 sequences, with 25% observed a single time. What was sequenced was naive CD8+ T cells from blood, with Jurkat cell RNA spiked in. All receptors come from a human donor in good health. Some libraries in this study had Jurkat cell RNA spiked in. The CDR3 runs from the conserved cysteine through the conserved F or W. Each record gives: D gene, V gene, J gene, clone size, CDR3 protein, CDR3 DNA. A D gene is named only where the DNA matches it firmly. Some rows mark clone size as missing; the rest say once, few, many or name a class of expanded clone.

>NA|TRBV5-3|TRBJ1-6|few
CASSLYRSSNSPLHF
TGTGCCAGCAGCTTGTATCGATCGAGTAATTCACCCCTCCACTTT
>NA|TRBV13|TRBJ2-7|many
CASRDGTRDEQYF
TGTGCCAGCCGGGACGGGACTCGGGACGAGCAGTACTTC
>TRBD1|TRBV30|TRBJ1-5|NA
CASQGAVNQPQHF
TGTGCCTCCCAGGGGGCGGTAAATCAGCCCCAGCATTTT
>NA|TRBV7-9|TRBJ1-1|NA
CASSFWGTEAFF
TGTGCCAGCAGCTTTTGGGGGACTGAAGCTTTCTTT
>NA|TRBV9|TRBJ1-1|NA
CASSTKQENTEAFF
TGTGCCAGCAGCACAAAACAGGAGAACACTGAAGCTTTCTTT
>NA|TRBV6-2/TRBV6-3|TRBJ1-1|many
CASSYVGTEAFF
TGTGCCAGCAGTTATGTAGGGACTGAAGCTTTCTTT
>TRBD1|TRBV12-5|TRBJ2-5|NA
CASGLRGTGGFQETQYF
TGTGCTAGTGGTCTCCGCGGGACAGGGGGCTTCCAAGAGACCCAGTACTTC
>TRBD2|TRBV6-2/TRBV6-3|TRBJ2-1|few
CASSLAGAHYNEQFF
TGTGCCAGCAGTTTAGCGGGAGCGCACTACAATGAGCAGTTCTTC
>TRBD1|TRBV7-9|TRBJ1-1|NA
CASSSLPRGPNTEAFF
TGTGCCAGCAGCTCCCTCCCCAGGGGGCCAAACACTGAAGCTTTCTTT
>NA|TRBV2|TRBJ2-7|many
CASREDRNGVYEQYF
TGTGCCAGCAGAGAAGACAGGAACGGAGTCTACGAGCAGTACTTC
>NA|TRBV4-3|TRBJ2-5|NA
CASSQEVTGLGEGTQYF
TGCGCCAGCAGCCAAGAGGTGACAGGACTAGGCGAGGGGACCCAGTACTTC
>NA|TRBV10-3|TRBJ2-3|NA
CATAGEFTDTQYF
TGTGCCACCGCAGGGGAGTTCACAGATACGCAGTATTTT
>TRBD1|TRBV6-5|TRBJ2-5|many
CASSQQPGTGDNWYF
TGTGCCAGCAGTCAACAACCCGGGACAGGCGACAATTGGTACTTC
>TRBD1|TRBV2|TRBJ1-2|few
CASTGHRAGGADMGIYGYTF
TGTGCCAGCACCGGACACCGAGCAGGGGGCGCAGACATGGGGATATATGGCTACACCTTC
>NA|TRBV5-1|TRBJ2-7|NA
CASSFGQSTAFSYEQYF
TGCGCCAGCAGCTTTGGACAGAGCACGGCCTTCTCTTACGAGCAGTACTTC
>TRBD1|TRBV6-1|TRBJ2-7|many
CASSDVGQGYEQYF
TGTGCCAGCAGTGACGTGGGACAGGGATACGAGCAGTACTTC
>NA|TRBV14|TRBJ2-7|NA
CASSPRLGSYEQYF
TGTGCCAGCAGCCCCCGACTGGGCTCCTACGAGCAGTACTTC
>NA|TRBV28|TRBJ2-7|many
CASSRAYEQYF
TGTGCCAGCAGCCGGGCCTACGAGCAGTACTTC
>NA|TRBV4-3|TRBJ2-2|NA
CASSQDSATGELFF
TGCGCCAGCAGCCAAGATTCGGCAACCGGGGAGCTGTTTTTT
>NA|TRBV6-2/TRBV6-3|TRBJ2-3|NA
CASSYNPTQDTQYF
TGTGCCAGCAGTTACAACCCCACGCAAGATACGCAGTATTTT
>NA|TRBV30|TRBJ2-3|many
CAWSAQTSTDTQYF
TGTGCCTGGAGCGCCCAGACTAGCACAGATACGCAGTATTTT
>NA|TRBV11-1|TRBJ2-1|NA
CASSLASENNEQFF
TGTGCCAGCAGCTTGGCTAGCGAAAACAATGAGCAGTTCTTC
>NA|TRBV12-5|TRBJ1-5|NA
CASGSGSSNQPQHF
TGTGCTAGTGGTTCAGGTAGTAGCAATCAGCCCCAGCATTTT
>TRBD1|TRBV5-6|TRBJ1-1|many
CASSLTGENTEAFF
TGTGCCAGCAGCTTGACAGGGGAGAACACTGAAGCTTTCTTT
>TRBD1|TRBV12-3/TRBV12-4|TRBJ1-1|few
CASSPYRGMNTEAFF
TGTGCCAGCAGTCCATACAGGGGTATGAACACTGAAGCTTTCTTT
>NA|TRBV4-1|TRBJ2-3|many
CASSQEGPQSGFLSDTQYF
TGCGCCAGCAGCCAAGAAGGCCCCCAGTCTGGTTTTCTTAGTGATACGCAGTATTTT
>NA|TRBV5-8|TRBJ1-1|few
CASSQKAVNTEAFF
TGTGCCAGCAGCCAGAAAGCGGTAAACACTGAAGCTTTCTTT
>NA|TRBV29-1|TRBJ1-1|few
CSVEEGAGGAFF
TGCAGCGTTGAAGAAGGGGCAGGAGGAGCTTTCTTT
>NA|TRBV29-1|TRBJ2-7|many
CSVADGYEQYF
TGCAGCGTAGCCGACGGCTACGAGCAGTACTTC
>NA|TRBV4-1|TRBJ2-4|few
CASSQDLDIQYF
TGCGCCAGCAGCCAAGATCTAGACATTCAGTACTTC
>TRBD1|TRBV19|TRBJ2-7|few
CASRRTGGPTYEQYF
TGTGCCAGTAGACGGACAGGGGGTCCCACCTACGAGCAGTACTTC